These 7 T cell receptor beta chains share one sample of origin, sequenced in a study of blood T cells in healthy people across ages. A second PCR, run for roughly 7 to 11 cycles, used a sample-barcoded 5' primer plus a J-beta primer mix. From the 5' RACE reads, TCRdb called clonotypes with MiXCR, one entry per CDR3 protein. The table lists 800,000 to 1,300,000 distinct CDR3 sequences, 20% to 25% of them singletons. The sample also formed part of further work on T cells of mothers and their children.

Sequencing was done on a sample of blood. The receptor set was obtained from a girl aged 2 to 10 in good health.

This clonotype was seen only a few times. The chain carries TRBV6-1 and TRBJ2-6; 8 nucleotides line up with TRBD1. This CDR3 is built from 15 residues. Germline V CDR1 and CDR2: MNHNS, SASEGT. Trimming took 7 bases from V and 3 from J; bases not matched to a gene: 5. CDR3 sequence: CASIQGAGGANVLTF. The CDR3 DNA is TGTGCCAGCATTCAGGGGGCAGGTGGGGCCAACGTCCTGACTTTC.

The chain carries TRBV28 and TRBJ2-7; maybe TRBD1 (7 bases). CDR3 length: 15 amino acids. V shed 4 bases and J shed 1 base, with 14 bases lying between them. CDR1 is MDHEN and CDR2 is SYDVKM in the germline V gene. CDR3 sequence: CASSSTGRISYEQYF. The CDR3 DNA reads as TGTGCCAGCAGTTCGACAGGGAGGATATCCTACGAGCAGTACTTC.

The V and J genes are TRBV12-3 or TRBV12-4 and TRBJ2-5; the D call may be TRBD1 or TRBD2 (5 bases each). This CDR3 is 12 amino acids long. The V end was cut by 5 bases, the J end by 11 bases, with 15 bases between. CDR3 amino acids: CASSPSSREQYF. The CDR3 DNA follows: TGTGCCAGCAGTCCTTCCTCCAGGGAGCAGTACTTC.

This clonotype was observed a few times. In DNA, the CDR3 is TGTGCCAGCACCCAAAGACTAGCGGAAGAGACCCAGTACTTC. Translating it yields CASTQRLAEETQYF. V gene TRBV7-2 combines with J gene TRBJ2-5; 9 bases agree with TRBD2. V shed 7 bases and J 3 bases; nucleotides not matched to a gene: 6. CDR3 length: 14 amino acids. CDR1 is SGHTA and CDR2 is FQGNSA in the germline V gene.

This clonotype was counted many times. Sequence at one end of the junction differs from germline and may be a read error. The V gene is TRBV4-3, the J gene TRBJ2-7; perhaps D is TRBD1 or TRBD2 (6 bases each). Germline V gives CDR1 LGHNA, CDR2 YSLEER. This CDR3 is built from 14 residues. The CDR3 DNA follows: TGTGCCAGCAGCCAAAATCGGGGGCGCTACGAGCAGTACTTC. Translating it yields CASSQNRGRYEQYF.

The chain joins TRBV11-3 to TRBJ1-1, with D tentatively TRBD1 (5 bases). V was trimmed by 3 bases and J by 10 bases, leaving 12 bases between them. The germline V gene has CDR1 SGHNT and CDR2 YENEEA. The CDR3 totals 12 residues. The CDR3 reads CASSLLGEGAFF. The CDR3 bases are TGTGCCAGCAGCTTGTTGGGGGAGGGAGCTTTCTTT.

This clonotype was counted only a few times. The CDR3 DNA sequence: TGTGCCACCAGCTCCCGGTGGACCGGGGAGCTGTTTTTT. Encoded protein: CATSSRWTGELFF. The J gene is TRBJ2-2, the V gene TRBV15; D gene unclear. CDR1 is LNHNV and CDR2 is YYDKDF in the germline V gene (reference sequence). The CDR3 is made up of 13 amino acids. V gave up 5 bases and J gave up 5 bases, with 9 bases separating them.